The 20 T cell receptor beta chains given below trace back to one sample, sequenced in a study of Graves' ophthalmopathy and Graves' hyperthyroidism. Using RNA transcripts, the TCR beta CDR3 regions were amplified. First-round RT-PCR relied on HTBI primers, and a second-round multiplex PCR came next. TCRdb reprocessed the multiplex PCR reads with MiXCR, giving one entry per CDR3 protein. The sample holds around 340,000 distinct CDR3 sequences, 17% seen once. Material: peripheral blood. All receptors come from an adult man with Graves' ophthalmopathy.

This clonotype appeared a few times. The chain joins TRBV6-1 to TRBJ2-7; no definite D call. Germline V gene lookup returns CDR1 MNHNS and CDR2 SASEGT. The V end lost 2 bases, the J end lost 5 bases, and 10 bases lay between the germline ends. There are 13 residues in the CDR3. CDR3 residues: CASSESSPNEQYF. The CDR3 DNA reads TGTGCCAGCAGTGAAAGTTCGCCCAACGAGCAGTACTTC.

V is TRBV20-1 and J is TRBJ2-7, with 10 bases matching TRBD2. The germline CDR1 and CDR2 sequences are DFQATT and SNEGSKA (reference sequence). Trimming removed 6 bases from V and 2 bases from J; junction bases left unmatched: 7. This CDR3 contains 14 residues. The CDR3 spells CSALTSGATYEQYF. CDR3 sequence (DNA): TGCAGTGCACTAACTAGCGGGGCCACCTACGAGCAGTACTTC.

This clonotype was picked up many times. The chain has TRBV28 and TRBJ2-7, with unresolved D. Germline V gene sequence: CDR1 MDHEN, CDR2 SYDVKM. The germline V and J ends were trimmed by 6 bases and 6 bases, with 12 bases remaining between them. The CDR3 sequence is 12 residues long. The CDR3 here is CASSPGSGEQYF. Written as DNA, the CDR3 is TGTGCCAGCAGCCCGGGTTCTGGCGAGCAGTACTTC.

At least ten counts were recorded for this clonotype. The chain links TRBV4-3 to TRBJ1-1; the D gene is possibly TRBD1 (5 bases). This CDR3 comprises 15 residues. V was clipped by 0 bases and J by 5 bases, with 13 bases between them. The germline gives CDR1 LGHNA, CDR2 YSLEER. The CDR3 coding sequence is TGCGCCAGCAGCCAAGAAGCAAATGGGGGGACTGAAGCTTTCTTT. This sequence encodes CASSQEANGGTEAFF.

This clonotype occurred many times. In DNA, the CDR3 is TGCGCCAGCAGGCCTAGCGGGGCCCAAGAGACCCAGTACTTC. Translation gives CASRPSGAQETQYF. This chain links TRBV5-1 with TRBJ2-5; 9 bases are shared with TRBD2. Germline loops: CDR1 SGHRS, CDR2 YFSETQ. The CDR3 length is 14 residues. V trimming: 5 bases; J trimming: 1 base; junction bases outside the gene matches: 3.

This clonotype was seen ten or more times. The gene calls are TRBV9 and TRBJ2-5, with D uncertain. The CDR3 is made up of 13 amino acids. Germline V lookup: CDR1 SGDLS, CDR2 YYNGEE. The V end was cut by 3 bases, the J end by 5 bases, with 11 bases between. CDR3 sequence reads: CASSGSNRETQYF. CDR3 sequence (DNA): TGTGCCAGCAGCGGGAGCAATCGGGAGACCCAGTACTTC.

This clonotype was recorded at least ten times. The V gene is TRBV6-1, the J gene TRBJ2-4; 8 positions agree with TRBD1. Losses at the gene ends were 6 bases for V and 5 bases for J; bases not matched to a gene: 0. Germline loops: CDR1 MNHNS, CDR2 SASEGT. The CDR3 spans 12 residues. The CDR3 DNA follows: TGTGCCAGCAGACAGGGGGAAAACATTCAGTACTTC. Encoded protein: CASRQGENIQYF.

The chain couples TRBV28 to TRBJ1-3; D ambiguous. V lost 7 bases to trimming and J lost 0 bases, with 7 bases between them. Germline lookup yields CDR1 MDHEN and CDR2 SYDVKM. This CDR3 has 13 residues. In nucleotides, the CDR3 is TGTGCCAGCATTCCCAGCTCTGGAAACACCATATATTTT. It encodes CASIPSSGNTIYF.

The chain joins TRBV28 to TRBJ1-1, with a weak D call TRBD1 (5 bases). V gave up 6 bases and J gave up 4 bases, with 27 bases separating them. CDR1 is MDHEN, CDR2 SYDVKM, per germline. This CDR3 is 18 amino acids long. The CDR3 DNA is TGTGCCAGCAGCACAACGGGGCAGGGAAGCCCGGGGAGCACTGAAGCTTTCTTT. Translated, it gives CASSTTGQGSPGSTEAFF.

This clonotype was seen at least ten times. The chain uses TRBV11-2 and TRBJ1-1; 7 nucleotides align to TRBD1. This CDR3 is built from 15 residues. V lost 5 bases and J lost 0; bases outside the gene matches: 6. Looked up from germline, CDR1 is SGHAT and CDR2 is FQNNGV. The chain's CDR3 is CASSQGTAMNTEAFF. Here the CDR3 DNA reads TGTGCCAGCAGCCAGGGGACAGCCATGAACACTGAAGCTTTCTTT.

Remarks on this clonotype: A read error may be the cause here, since a much bigger clone is one base away. The conserved phenylalanine or tryptophan normally closing the CDR3 is absent here, so this likely arose from a read error. The chain joins TRBV4-2 to TRBJ1-2; TRBD1 is a possible D gene (6 bases). The germline V and J ends were trimmed by 0 bases and 6 bases, with 11 bases remaining between them. There are 14 residues in the CDR3. Germline V CDR1 and CDR2: LGHNA, YNFKEQ. CDR3 sequence: CASSQDQRQDGYTL. The CDR3 DNA sequence: TGTGCCAGCAGCCAAGATCAGAGACAGGATGGCTACACCCTC.

This clonotype was recorded many times. CDR3 bases: TGTGCCAGCAGAGGAGCGGGAGGCTCCTACGAGCAGTACTTC. This codes for CASRGAGGSYEQYF. The V gene is TRBV6-1, the J gene TRBJ2-7; 9 nucleotides agree with TRBD2. The V segment lost 6 bases and the J segment 0 bases; nucleotides outside the gene matches: 3. Germline V gene lookup returns CDR1 MNHNS and CDR2 SASEGT. The CDR3 runs 14 residues.

This clonotype appeared many times. CDR3 sequence: CAWSVLDPSEQYF. CDR3 nucleotides: TGTGCCTGGAGTGTACTCGACCCATCCGAGCAGTACTTC. The V and J genes are TRBV30 and TRBJ2-7; no reliable D call. The CDR3 spans 13 residues. V was shortened by 0 bases and J by 6 bases, with 12 bases between the two germline ends. Germline assignment: CDR1 GTSNPN and CDR2 SVGIG (reference sequence). Combining the CDR3 with reference TRBV30 and TRBJ2-7 gives the whole variable domain SQTIHQWPATLVQPVGSPLSLECTVEGTSNPNLYWYRQAAGRGLQLLFYSVGIGQISSEVPQNLSASRPQDRQFILSSKKLLLSDSGFYLCAWSVLDPSEQYFGPGTRLTVT.

The genes are TRBV30 and TRBJ2-5, with 7 bases fitting TRBD2. CDR1 GTSNPN and CDR2 SVGIG come from the germline V gene (reference sequence). This CDR3 region has 13 residues. The V and J ends lost 3 bases and 5 bases, in that order; junction bases with no gene match: 6. The DNA for the CDR3 is TGTGCCTGGAGCGCCAGCGGGAAGGAGACCCAGTACTTC. Amino acid sequence: CAWSASGKETQYF.

This chain links TRBV27 with TRBJ2-5; 12 nucleotides match TRBD2. Germline V lookup: CDR1 MNHEY, CDR2 SMNVEV (reference sequence). V was pared by 5 bases and J by 9 bases, with 19 bases of the junction left unmatched. The CDR3 consists of 18 residues. CDR3 DNA sequence: TGTGCCAGCAGTGCGGGACGACTAGCGGGAGCCCGATTGGGACCCCAGTACTTC. It specifies CASSAGRLAGARLGPQYF.

The sample holds many counts of this clonotype. The chain links TRBV4-2 to TRBJ2-7; D is tentatively TRBD1 or TRBD2 (5 bases each). V was clipped by 4 bases and J by 1 base, with 14 bases between them. The CDR3 sequence is 15 residues long. Germline V gene sequence: CDR1 LGHNA, CDR2 YNFKEQ. This CDR3 is CASSPRDLGSYEQYF. The DNA for the CDR3 is TGTGCCAGCAGCCCCCGGGACCTCGGTTCCTACGAGCAGTACTTC.

This clonotype has a count of ten or more. The gene calls are TRBV20-1 and TRBJ1-2; possible D gene TRBD1, 5 bases. Trimming took off 5 bases at V and 2 bases at J, with 18 bases between the two ends. This CDR3 is 15 amino acids long. Looked up from germline, CDR1 is DFQATT and CDR2 is SNEGSKA (reference sequence). The CDR3 loop is CSAPLSRGENYGYTF. The DNA of the CDR3 is TGCAGTGCTCCTCTTTCCCGGGGGGAGAACTATGGCTACACCTTC.

This clonotype showed up just once. The chain couples TRBV6-1 to TRBJ2-7, with 8 bases identical to TRBD2. The CDR3 runs 15 residues. Losses at the gene ends were 1 base for V and 4 bases for J; bases not matched to a gene: 6. Germline CDR1 and CDR2: MNHNS and SASEGT. Here the CDR3 DNA reads TGTGCCAGCAGTGAAGAGCCGGGAGGGTCATACGAGCAGTACTTC. Translated, it gives CASSEEPGGSYEQYF.

This clonotype was recorded at least ten times. The genes are TRBV19 and TRBJ1-1; D call uncertain. From germline, CDR1 is LNHDA and CDR2 SQIVND (reference sequence). The CDR3 extends over 14 amino acids. V shed 3 bases and J shed 1 base, with 9 bases lying between them. CDR3 sequence (DNA): TGTGCCAGTAGTATCTCCGGAGGGAACACTGAAGCTTTCTTT. Its translation is CASSISGGNTEAFF. The full variable domain, in which reference TRBV19 and TRBJ1-1 provide the parts outside the CDR3, is DGGITQSPKYLFRKEGQNVTLSCEQNLNHDAMYWYRQDPGQGLRLIYYSQIVNDFQKGDIAEGYSVSREKKESFPLTVTSAQKNPTAFYLCASSISGGNTEAFFGQGTRLTVV.

This clonotype appeared many times. The chain links TRBV20-1 to TRBJ2-7; 10 bases fit TRBD2. The CDR3 runs 15 residues. CDR1 is DFQATT and CDR2 is SNEGSKA in the germline V gene (reference sequence). The J segment lost 3 bases and the V segment lost 3 bases, leaving 8 bases of the junction unmatched. The CDR3 sequence: CSARGSWTSGYEQYF. Here the CDR3 DNA reads TGCAGTGCTAGGGGTTCTTGGACTAGCGGCTACGAGCAGTACTTC.